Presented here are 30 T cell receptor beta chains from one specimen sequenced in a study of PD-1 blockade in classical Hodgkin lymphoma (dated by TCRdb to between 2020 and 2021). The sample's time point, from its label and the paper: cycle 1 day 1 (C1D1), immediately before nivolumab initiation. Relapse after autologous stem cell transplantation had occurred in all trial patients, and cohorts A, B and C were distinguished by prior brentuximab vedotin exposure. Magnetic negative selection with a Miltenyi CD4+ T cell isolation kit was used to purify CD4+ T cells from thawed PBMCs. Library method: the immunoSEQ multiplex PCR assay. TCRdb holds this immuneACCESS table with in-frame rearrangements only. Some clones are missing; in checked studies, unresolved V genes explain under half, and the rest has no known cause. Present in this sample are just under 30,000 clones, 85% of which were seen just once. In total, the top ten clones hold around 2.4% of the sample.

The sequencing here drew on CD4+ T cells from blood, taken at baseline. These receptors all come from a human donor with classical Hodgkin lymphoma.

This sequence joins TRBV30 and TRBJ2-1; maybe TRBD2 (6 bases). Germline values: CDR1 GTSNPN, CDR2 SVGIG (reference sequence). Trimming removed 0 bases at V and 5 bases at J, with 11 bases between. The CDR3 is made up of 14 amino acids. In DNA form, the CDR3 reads TGTGCCTGGAGTGTTCTAGGCGGGAACAATGAGCAGTTCTTC. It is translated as CAWSVLGGNNEQFF.

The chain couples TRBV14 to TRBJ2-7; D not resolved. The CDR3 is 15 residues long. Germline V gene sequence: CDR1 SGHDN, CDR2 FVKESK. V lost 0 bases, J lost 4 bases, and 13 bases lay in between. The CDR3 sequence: CASSQDWGRQYEQYF. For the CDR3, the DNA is TGTGCCAGCAGCCAAGACTGGGGTCGTCAATACGAGCAGTACTTC. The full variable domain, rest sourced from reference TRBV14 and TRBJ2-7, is EAGVTQFPSHSVIEKGQTVTLRCDPISGHDNLYWYRRVMGKEIKFLLHFVKESKQDESGMPNNRFLAERTGGTYSTLKVQPAELEDSGVYFCASSQDWGRQYEQYFGPGTRLTVT.

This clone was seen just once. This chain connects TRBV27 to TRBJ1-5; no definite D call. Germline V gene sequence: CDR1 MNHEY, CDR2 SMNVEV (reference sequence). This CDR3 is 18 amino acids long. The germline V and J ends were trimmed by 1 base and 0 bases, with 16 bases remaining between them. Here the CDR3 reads CASSLFFEGQHSNQPQHF. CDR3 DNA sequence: TGTGCCAGCAGTTTATTCTTTGAAGGTCAACATAGCAATCAGCCCCAGCATTTT.

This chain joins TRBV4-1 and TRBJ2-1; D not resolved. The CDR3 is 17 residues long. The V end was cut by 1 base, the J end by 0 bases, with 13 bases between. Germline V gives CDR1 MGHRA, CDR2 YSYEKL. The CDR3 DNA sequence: TGCGCCAGCAGCCAAGTGTTCGCGGTGAGCTCCTACAATGAGCAGTTCTTC. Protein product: CASSQVFAVSSYNEQFF.

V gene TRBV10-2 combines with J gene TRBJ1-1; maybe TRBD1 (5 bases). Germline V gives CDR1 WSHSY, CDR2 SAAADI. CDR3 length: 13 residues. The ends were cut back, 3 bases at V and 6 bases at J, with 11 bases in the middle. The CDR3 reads CASSEVRGSEAFF. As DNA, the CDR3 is TGCGCCAGCAGTGAAGTAAGGGGATCTGAAGCTTTCTTT.

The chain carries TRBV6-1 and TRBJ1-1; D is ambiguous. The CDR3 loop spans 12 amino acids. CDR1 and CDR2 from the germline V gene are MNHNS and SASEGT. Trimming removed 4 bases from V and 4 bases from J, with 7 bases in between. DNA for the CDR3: TGTGCCAGCAGTGCCCGGACCACTGAAGCTTTCTTT. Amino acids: CASSARTTEAFF.

CDR3: CASSLGSGGRPFSYNEQFF. CDR3 DNA: TGTGCCAGCAGCTTAGGTTCGGGTGGTCGGCCCTTCTCCTACAATGAGCAGTTCTTC. The V call is TRBV7-6, the J call TRBJ2-1; D is unclear. The CDR3 totals 19 residues. Germline lookup yields CDR1 SGHVS and CDR2 FNYEAQ. Trimming shortened V by 1 base and J by 0 bases, and 19 bases separated the two germline ends.

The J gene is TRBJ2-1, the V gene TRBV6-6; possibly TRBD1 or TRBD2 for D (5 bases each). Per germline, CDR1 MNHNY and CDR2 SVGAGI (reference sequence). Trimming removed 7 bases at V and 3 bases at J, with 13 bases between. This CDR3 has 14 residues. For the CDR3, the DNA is TGTGCCAGCAAAGACCGGGACGGCTACAATGAGCAGTTCTTC. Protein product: CASKDRDGYNEQFF.

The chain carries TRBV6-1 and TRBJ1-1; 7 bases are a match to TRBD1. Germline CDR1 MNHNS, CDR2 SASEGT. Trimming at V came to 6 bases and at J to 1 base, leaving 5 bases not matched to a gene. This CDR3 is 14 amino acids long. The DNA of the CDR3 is TGTGCCAGCAGCCGGGACAGCCAGAACACTGAAGCTTTCTTT. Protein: CASSRDSQNTEAFF.

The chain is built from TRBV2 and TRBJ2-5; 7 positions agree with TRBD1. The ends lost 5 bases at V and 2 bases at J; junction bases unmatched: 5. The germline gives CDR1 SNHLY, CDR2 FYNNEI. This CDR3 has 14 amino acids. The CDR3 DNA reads TGTGCCAGCAGTCGGGACAGATCACAAGAGACCCAGTACTTC. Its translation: CASSRDRSQETQYF. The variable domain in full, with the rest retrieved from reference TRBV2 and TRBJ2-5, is EPEVTQTPSHQVTQMGQEVILRCVPISNHLYFYWYRQILGQKVEFLVSFYNNEISEKSEIFDDQFSVERPDGSNFTLKIRSTKLEDSAMYFCASSRDRSQETQYFGPGTRLLVL.

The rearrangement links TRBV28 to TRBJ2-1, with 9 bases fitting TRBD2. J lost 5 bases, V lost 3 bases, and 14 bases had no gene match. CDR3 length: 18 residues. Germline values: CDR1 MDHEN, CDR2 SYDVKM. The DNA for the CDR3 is TGTGCCAGCAGTTTTGGCCGTAGCGGGAGACGGAGGGACAATGAGCAGTTCTTC. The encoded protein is CASSFGRSGRRRDNEQFF.

The CDR3 nucleotides are TGCGCCAGTAGACTAGAACCCCTCTCCTACAATGAGCAGTTCTTC. Protein: CASRLEPLSYNEQFF. V and J are TRBV5-1 and TRBJ2-1, with TRBD2 as a possible D gene (6 bases). CDR3 length equals 15 residues. V lost 8 bases, J lost 0 bases, and 15 bases lay in between. Germline CDR1 reads SGHRS; CDR2 reads YFSETQ.

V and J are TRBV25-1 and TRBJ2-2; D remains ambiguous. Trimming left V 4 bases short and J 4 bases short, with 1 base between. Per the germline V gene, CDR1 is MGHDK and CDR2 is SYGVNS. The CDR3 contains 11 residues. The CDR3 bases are TGTGCCAGCAGTGCCACCGGGGAGCTGTTTTTT. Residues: CASSATGELFF.

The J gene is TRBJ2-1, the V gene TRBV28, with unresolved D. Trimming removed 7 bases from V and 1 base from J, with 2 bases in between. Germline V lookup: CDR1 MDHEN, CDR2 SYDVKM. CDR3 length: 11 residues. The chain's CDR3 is CASNSYNEQFF. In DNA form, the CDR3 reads TGTGCCAGCAATTCCTACAATGAGCAGTTCTTC.

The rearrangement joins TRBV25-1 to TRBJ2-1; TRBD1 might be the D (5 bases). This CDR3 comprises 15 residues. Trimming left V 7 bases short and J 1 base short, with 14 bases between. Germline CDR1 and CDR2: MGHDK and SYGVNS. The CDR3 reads CASTADSRSYNEQFF. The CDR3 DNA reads TGTGCCAGCACCGCTGACAGCCGGTCCTACAATGAGCAGTTCTTC.

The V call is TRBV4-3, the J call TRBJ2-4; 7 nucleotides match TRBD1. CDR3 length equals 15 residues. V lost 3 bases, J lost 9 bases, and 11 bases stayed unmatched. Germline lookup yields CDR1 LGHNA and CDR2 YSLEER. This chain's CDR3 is CASSQSQGTAGIQYF. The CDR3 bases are TGCGCCAGCAGCCAGTCTCAGGGGACAGCCGGCATTCAGTACTTC.

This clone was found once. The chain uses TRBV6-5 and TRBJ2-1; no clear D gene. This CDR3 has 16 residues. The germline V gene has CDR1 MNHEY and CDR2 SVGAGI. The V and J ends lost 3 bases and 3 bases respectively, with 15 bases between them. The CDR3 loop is CASSYYDTFYYNEQFF. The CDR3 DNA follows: TGTGCCAGCAGTTATTACGACACGTTCTACTACAATGAGCAGTTCTTC.

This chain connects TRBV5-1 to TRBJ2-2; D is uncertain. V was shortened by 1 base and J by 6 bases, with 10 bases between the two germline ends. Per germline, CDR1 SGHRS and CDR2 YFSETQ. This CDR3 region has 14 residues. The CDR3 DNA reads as TGCGCCAGCAGCTTGTCGACTCGGGCCGGGGAGCTGTTTTTT. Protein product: CASSLSTRAGELFF.

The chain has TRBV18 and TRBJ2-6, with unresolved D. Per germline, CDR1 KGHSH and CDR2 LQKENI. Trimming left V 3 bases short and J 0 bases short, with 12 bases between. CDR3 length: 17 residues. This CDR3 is CASSPQAYTSGANVLTF. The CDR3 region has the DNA TGTGCCAGCTCACCGCAGGCCTATACCTCTGGGGCCAACGTCCTGACTTTC.

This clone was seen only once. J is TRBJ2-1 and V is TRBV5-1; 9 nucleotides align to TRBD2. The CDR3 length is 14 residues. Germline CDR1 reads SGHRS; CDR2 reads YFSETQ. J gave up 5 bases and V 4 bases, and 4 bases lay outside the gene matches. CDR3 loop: CASSLGTSHNEQFF. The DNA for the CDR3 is TGCGCCAGCAGCCTCGGGACTAGCCACAATGAGCAGTTCTTC.

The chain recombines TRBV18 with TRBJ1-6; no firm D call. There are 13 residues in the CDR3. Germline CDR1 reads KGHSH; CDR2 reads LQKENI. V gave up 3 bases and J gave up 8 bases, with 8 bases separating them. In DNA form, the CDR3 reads TGTGCCAGCTCACCCGAAGTAGATTCACCCCTCCACTTT. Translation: CASSPEVDSPLHF.

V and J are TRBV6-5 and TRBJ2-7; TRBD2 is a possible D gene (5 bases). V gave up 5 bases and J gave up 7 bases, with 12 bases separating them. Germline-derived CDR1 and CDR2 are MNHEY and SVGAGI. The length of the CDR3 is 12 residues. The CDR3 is CASSNLGLEQYF. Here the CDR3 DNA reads TGTGCCAGCAGTAACCTCGGACTGGAGCAGTACTTC.

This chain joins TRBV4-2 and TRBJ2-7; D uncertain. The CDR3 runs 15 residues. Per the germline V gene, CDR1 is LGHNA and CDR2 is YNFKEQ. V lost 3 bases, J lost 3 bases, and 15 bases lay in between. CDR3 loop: CASSQETTRVYEQYF. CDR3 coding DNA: TGTGCCAGCAGCCAGGAGACAACCCGAGTCTACGAGCAGTACTTC.

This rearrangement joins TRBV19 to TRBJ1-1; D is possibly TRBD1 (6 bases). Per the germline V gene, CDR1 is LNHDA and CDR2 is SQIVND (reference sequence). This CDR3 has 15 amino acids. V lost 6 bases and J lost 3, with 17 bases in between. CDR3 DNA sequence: TGTGCCAGTAGCCACCAACAGGGTAAGGACACTGAAGCTTTCTTT. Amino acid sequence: CASSHQQGKDTEAFF.

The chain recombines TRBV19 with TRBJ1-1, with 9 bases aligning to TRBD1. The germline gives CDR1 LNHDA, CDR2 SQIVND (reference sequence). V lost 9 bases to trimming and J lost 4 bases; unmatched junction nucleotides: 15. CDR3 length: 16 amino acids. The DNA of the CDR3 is TGTGCCAGCCATAAACAGGGGGCGGGTGGTAGCACTGAAGCTTTCTTT. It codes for CASHKQGAGGSTEAFF. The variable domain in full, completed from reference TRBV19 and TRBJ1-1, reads DGGITQSPKYLFRKEGQNVTLSCEQNLNHDAMYWYRQDPGQGLRLIYYSQIVNDFQKGDIAEGYSVSREKKESFPLTVTSAQKNPTAFYLCASHKQGAGGSTEAFFGQGTRLTVV.

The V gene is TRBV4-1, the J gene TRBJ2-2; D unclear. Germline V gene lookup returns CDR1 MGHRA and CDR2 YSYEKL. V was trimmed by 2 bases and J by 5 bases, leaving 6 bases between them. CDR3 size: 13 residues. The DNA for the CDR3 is TGCGCCAGCAGCCAAACGGCGACCGGGGAGCTGTTTTTT. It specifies CASSQTATGELFF.

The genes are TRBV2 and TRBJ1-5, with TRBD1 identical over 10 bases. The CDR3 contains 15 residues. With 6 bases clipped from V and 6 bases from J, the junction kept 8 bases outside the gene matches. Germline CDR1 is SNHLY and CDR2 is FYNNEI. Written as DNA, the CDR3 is TGTGCCAGCAGCCGGGACAGGGGCTCCCCTCAGCCCCAGCATTTT. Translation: CASSRDRGSPQPQHF.

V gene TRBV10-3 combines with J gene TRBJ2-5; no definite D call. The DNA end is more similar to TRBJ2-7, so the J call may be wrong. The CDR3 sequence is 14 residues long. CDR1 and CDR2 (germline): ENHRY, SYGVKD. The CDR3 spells CAISELGTYYEQYF. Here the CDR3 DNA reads TGTGCCATCAGTGAGTTAGGAACCTACTACGAGCAGTACTTC.

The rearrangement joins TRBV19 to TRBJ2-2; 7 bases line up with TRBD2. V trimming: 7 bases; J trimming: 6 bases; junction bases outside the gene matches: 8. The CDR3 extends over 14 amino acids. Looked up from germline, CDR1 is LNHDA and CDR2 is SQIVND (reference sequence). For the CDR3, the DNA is TGTGCCAGTAACCCGGGACTAACTCCCGGGGAGCTGTTTTTT. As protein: CASNPGLTPGELFF.

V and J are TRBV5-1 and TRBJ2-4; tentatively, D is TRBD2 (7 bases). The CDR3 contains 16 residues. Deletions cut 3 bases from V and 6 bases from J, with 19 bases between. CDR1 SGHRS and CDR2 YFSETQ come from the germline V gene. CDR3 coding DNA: TGCGCCAGCAGCTCGGCGGGGGCCGGGGGTGGAAACATTCAGTACTTC. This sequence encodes CASSSAGAGGGNIQYF.